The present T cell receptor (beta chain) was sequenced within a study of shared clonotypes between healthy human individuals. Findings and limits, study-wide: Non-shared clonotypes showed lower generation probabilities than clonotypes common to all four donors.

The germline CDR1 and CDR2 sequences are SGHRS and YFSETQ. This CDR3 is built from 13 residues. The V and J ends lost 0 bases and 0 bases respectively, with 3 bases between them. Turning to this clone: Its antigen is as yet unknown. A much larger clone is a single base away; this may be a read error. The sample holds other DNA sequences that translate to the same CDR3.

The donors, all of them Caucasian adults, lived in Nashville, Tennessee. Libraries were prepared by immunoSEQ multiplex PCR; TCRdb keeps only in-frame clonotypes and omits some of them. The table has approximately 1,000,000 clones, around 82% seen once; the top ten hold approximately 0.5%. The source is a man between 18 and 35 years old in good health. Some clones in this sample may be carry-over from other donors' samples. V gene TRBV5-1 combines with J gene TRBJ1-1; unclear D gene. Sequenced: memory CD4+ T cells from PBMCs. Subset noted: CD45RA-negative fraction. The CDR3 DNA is TGCGCCAGCAGCTTGGTGCTGAACACTGAAGCTTTCTTT. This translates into CASSLVLNTEAFF.